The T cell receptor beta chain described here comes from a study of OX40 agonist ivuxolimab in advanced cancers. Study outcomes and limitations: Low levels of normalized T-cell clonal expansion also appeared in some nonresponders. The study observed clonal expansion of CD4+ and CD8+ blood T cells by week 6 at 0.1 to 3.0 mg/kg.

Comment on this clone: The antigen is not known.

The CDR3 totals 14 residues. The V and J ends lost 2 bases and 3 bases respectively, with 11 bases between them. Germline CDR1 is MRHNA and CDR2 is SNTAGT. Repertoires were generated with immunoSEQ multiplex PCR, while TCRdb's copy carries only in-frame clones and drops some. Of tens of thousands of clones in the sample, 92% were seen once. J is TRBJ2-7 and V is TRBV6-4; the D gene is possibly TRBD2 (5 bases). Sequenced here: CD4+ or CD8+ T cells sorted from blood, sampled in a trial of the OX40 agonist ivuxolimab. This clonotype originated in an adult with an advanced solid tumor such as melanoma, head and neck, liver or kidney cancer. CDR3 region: CASSDRESLYEQYF. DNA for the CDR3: TGTGCCAGCAGTGACAGGGAGAGTCTCTACGAGCAGTACTTC.